The 8 T cell receptor beta chains listed next were all sequenced from one sample in a study of ipilimumab plus nivolumab after autologous stem cell transplantation. Data came from immunoSEQ multiplex PCR; TCRdb stores just in-frame clones and leaves some out. Found here are 10,000 to 15,000 clones, more than 60% of them singletons; the top ten hold roughly 9.6%. Here the sequenced sample was PBMCs, taken in a trial of ipilimumab plus nivolumab as post-transplant consolidation. The receptors originated from a male donor with multiple myeloma.

A word on this clone: Germline is not matched at one junction end, which may reflect a read error. The rearrangement uses TRBV6-4 and TRBJ2-2, with TRBD2 as a possible D gene (5 bases). The CDR3 loop spans 13 amino acids. Germline-derived CDR1 and CDR2 are MRHNA and SNTAGT. The CDR3 DNA sequence: TGTGCCAGCAGTGCAACAGAACACCGGGGAGCTGTTTTT. Protein product: CASSATEHRGAVF.

The gene calls are TRBV27 and TRBJ1-2, with a possible D match to TRBD1 (5 bases). Looked up from germline, CDR1 is MNHEY and CDR2 is SMNVEV (reference sequence). Trimming cost V 2 bases and J 5 bases, with 12 bases left between them. This CDR3 has 14 residues. This CDR3 reads CASSLNGAGYGYTF. In nucleotides, the CDR3 is TGTGCCAGCAGTTTAAACGGGGCTGGGTATGGCTACACCTTC.

This chain links TRBV14 with TRBJ2-7; the D call may be TRBD1 or TRBD2 (5 bases each). From germline, CDR1 is SGHDN and CDR2 FVKESK. The ends were cut back, 1 base at V and 0 bases at J, with 13 bases in the middle. This CDR3 comprises 16 residues. DNA for the CDR3: TGTGCCAGCAGCCAAGGCAGGGACCTGCACTCCTACGAGCAGTACTTC. Translation gives CASSQGRDLHSYEQYF.

The rearrangement joins TRBV11-2 to TRBJ2-1; 10 nucleotides align to TRBD2. This CDR3 spans 16 amino acids. Germline V lookup: CDR1 SGHAT, CDR2 FQNNGV. Trimming took 0 bases from V and 7 from J; bases not matched to a gene: 6. This CDR3 reads CASSLDRAGGLNEQFF. The CDR3 DNA follows: TGTGCCAGCAGCTTAGACCGAGCGGGGGGGCTGAATGAGCAGTTCTTC.

The chain links TRBV6-1 to TRBJ1-1, with D maybe TRBD1 (6 bases). CDR1 and CDR2 (germline): MNHNS, SASEGT. This CDR3 region has 14 residues. V gave up 4 bases and J gave up 1 base, with 10 bases separating them. This CDR3 is CASSARQANTEAFF. For the CDR3, the DNA is TGTGCCAGCAGTGCTAGACAGGCGAACACTGAAGCTTTCTTT.

The table lists this clone with a few counts. V and J are TRBV28 and TRBJ2-4; TRBD1 matches 7 bases. V lost 9 bases to trimming and J lost 0 bases; unmatched junction nucleotides: 11. Germline V gene data show CDR1 as MDHEN and CDR2 as SYDVKM. The CDR3 has 16 amino acids. The CDR3 DNA follows: TGTGCCAGTTCGGGACAGAATAGTTTAGCCAAAAACATTCAGTACTTC. Translating it yields CASSGQNSLAKNIQYF.

On this clone: Other nucleotide sequences in the sample specify the same CDR3. This chain links TRBV25-1 with TRBJ2-3, with 7 positions matching TRBD2. Germline V lookup: CDR1 MGHDK, CDR2 SYGVNS. V shed 8 bases and J 6 bases; nucleotides not matched to a gene: 5. The length of the CDR3 is 12 residues. CDR3 bases: TGTGCCAGCGGGGGGGTCCGGGATACGCAGTATTTT. It specifies CASGGVRDTQYF. The whole variable domain, remainder taken from reference TRBV25-1 and TRBJ2-3, is EADIYQTPRYLVIGTGKKITLECSQTMGHDKMYWYQQDPGMELHLIHYSYGVNSTEKGDLSSESTVSRIRTEHFPLTLESARPSHTSQYLCASGGVRDTQYFGPGTRLTVL.

Only a few counts were recorded for this clone. The chain links TRBV2 to TRBJ1-2; D remains unclear. The germline gives CDR1 SNHLY, CDR2 FYNNEI. Trimming took off 1 base at V and 7 bases at J, with 10 bases between the two ends. The CDR3 extends over 13 amino acids. CDR3 sequence: CASSEDQIGGYTF. CDR3 DNA sequence: TGTGCCAGCAGTGAAGACCAAATCGGTGGCTACACCTTC.